This T cell receptor beta chain appears in the sequencing data of a study of identical twins. Template switching, a step in the protocol, added a universal primer site, and cDNA carried unique molecular identifiers. TCRdb processed the 5' RACE reads anew with MiXCR; each CDR3 protein has one entry. Of around 1.7 million distinct CDR3 sequences in the sample, 32% were seen once. V was shortened by 4 bases and J by 7 bases, with 19 bases between the two germline ends. The CDR3 runs to 15 residues. Germline V lookup: CDR1 DFQATT, CDR2 SNEGSKA (reference sequence). Only a few counts were recorded for this clonotype.

The TCR was taken from a newborn girl in good health. Sequencing was done on a sample of cord blood. V is TRBV20-1 and J is TRBJ1-4; unclear D gene. In DNA form, the CDR3 reads TGCAGTGCTATAGGATTTGGGAGAGGAGTTGAAAAACTGTTTTTT. Amino acids: CSAIGFGRGVEKLFF.